This TCR beta chain appears in the sequencing data of a study of blood T cell repertoires in COVID-19. Study at large: PBMCs, B-cell-depleted T cells, or T cells were the source of the cDNA or gDNA that made up the material.

CDR3 length: 16 amino acids. The V gene's germline CDR1 is SGHVS and CDR2 FNYEAQ. The germline V and J ends were trimmed by 5 bases and 0 bases, with 14 bases remaining between them. Per the original data handling: Amplification from reference gene primers served as the basis for estimated nucleated cell counts. Data came from immunoSEQ multiplex PCR; TCRdb stores just in-frame clones and leaves some out. V and J calls and clone size are as listed in that table; D and trimming were resolved from the DNA. The sample records about 170,000 clones, 88% being singletons. The TCR comes from a man aged 45-60 years who had recovered from COVID-19. The chain carries TRBV7-6 and TRBJ1-3, with D possibly TRBD1 on 5 matching bases. Sample: peripheral blood. CDR3 bases: TGTGCCAGCAGCGACCTGGGACTTCGCTCTGGAAACACCATATATTTT. It is translated as CASSDLGLRSGNTIYF.